The 8 T cell receptor beta chains given below trace back to one sample, sequenced in a study of blood T cell repertoires in COVID-19. Sequenced by immunoSEQ multiplex PCR; TCRdb stores in-frame clones only, minus some. The data hold about 34,000 clones, with roughly 77% observed a single time. The sequencing input was peripheral blood. The source is an elderly man with active or convalescent COVID-19.

The chain links TRBV11-3 to TRBJ2-7, with no clear D. This CDR3 has 15 residues. The V end lost 5 bases, the J end lost 3 bases, and 17 bases lay between the germline ends. Per germline, CDR1 SGHNT and CDR2 YENEEA. DNA for the CDR3: TGTGCCAGCAGCCCCTTAATGGAGAAAAACTACGAGCAGTACTTC. It specifies CASSPLMEKNYEQYF.

The genes are TRBV6-5 and TRBJ2-1, with 9 bases that match TRBD2. Germline CDR1 and CDR2: MNHEY and SVGAGI. V gave up 7 bases and J gave up 9 bases; unmatched junction bases: 7. The CDR3 extends over 13 amino acids. CDR3 region: CASKASGMAEQFF. The DNA for the CDR3 is TGTGCCAGCAAGGCTAGCGGGATGGCTGAGCAGTTCTTC.

The chain uses TRBV28 and TRBJ1-1, with TRBD1 matching over 7 bases. CDR3 size: 14 residues. CDR1 and CDR2 from the germline V gene are MDHEN and SYDVKM. V dropped 6 bases and J dropped 2; count of bases not matched to a gene: 6. The CDR3 sequence: CASSPGDRNTEAFF. The CDR3 coding sequence is TGTGCCAGCAGCCCTGGGGACAGAAACACTGAAGCTTTCTTT.

This clone occurred a few times. The V and J genes are TRBV5-1 and TRBJ2-5, with 11 bases fitting TRBD1. The CDR3 consists of 16 residues. V shed 0 bases and J 5 bases; nucleotides not matched to a gene: 6. Germline loops: CDR1 SGHRS, CDR2 YFSETQ. The CDR3 reads CASSLGDRGMSETQYF. CDR3 bases: TGCGCCAGCAGCTTGGGGGACAGGGGGATGAGCGAGACCCAGTACTTC.

This sequence joins TRBV7-9 and TRBJ2-3; TRBD2 is a possible D gene (5 bases). Germline V lookup: CDR1 SEHNR, CDR2 FQNEAQ (reference sequence). This CDR3 has 16 amino acids. V was shortened by 7 bases and J by 0 bases, with 17 bases between the two germline ends. The CDR3 DNA sequence: TGTGCCAGCAAATCCCCATTAGCGTCGAGCACAGATACGCAGTATTTT. As protein: CASKSPLASSTDTQYF.

This clone was seen a single time. The chain is built from TRBV12-5 and TRBJ2-7; D is possibly TRBD2 (6 bases). The CDR3 sequence is 14 residues long. Trimming took 1 base from V and 1 from J, leaving 8 bases between them. The germline V gene has CDR1 LGHNT and CDR2 FRNRAP. Written as DNA, the CDR3 is TGTGCTAGTGGTTTGGACGGGAGTTCCTACGAGCAGTACTTC. This encodes CASGLDGSSYEQYF.

The chain couples TRBV28 to TRBJ2-3, with 9 bases aligning to TRBD2. This CDR3 is 15 amino acids long. The ends lost 6 bases at V and 0 bases at J; junction bases unmatched: 4. From germline, CDR1 is MDHEN and CDR2 SYDVKM. The CDR3 region has the DNA TGTGCCAGCAGACAAGCGGGAGGAAGCACAGATACGCAGTATTTT. Translated: CASRQAGGSTDTQYF.

The J gene is TRBJ1-2, the V gene TRBV9, with TRBD1 as a possible D gene (6 bases). Germline V gene lookup returns CDR1 SGDLS and CDR2 YYNGEE. The CDR3 has 14 residues. Trimming removed 0 bases at V and 5 bases at J, with 11 bases between. For the CDR3, the DNA is TGTGCCAGCAGCGTAGACATGGACAGATATGGCTACACCTTC. Residues: CASSVDMDRYGYTF. Combining the CDR3 with reference TRBV9 and TRBJ1-2 gives the whole variable domain DSGVTQTPKHLITATGQRVTLRCSPRSGDLSVYWYQQSLDQGLQFLIQYYNGEERAKGNILERFSAQQFPDLHSELNLSSLELGDSALYFCASSVDMDRYGYTFGSGTRLTVV.